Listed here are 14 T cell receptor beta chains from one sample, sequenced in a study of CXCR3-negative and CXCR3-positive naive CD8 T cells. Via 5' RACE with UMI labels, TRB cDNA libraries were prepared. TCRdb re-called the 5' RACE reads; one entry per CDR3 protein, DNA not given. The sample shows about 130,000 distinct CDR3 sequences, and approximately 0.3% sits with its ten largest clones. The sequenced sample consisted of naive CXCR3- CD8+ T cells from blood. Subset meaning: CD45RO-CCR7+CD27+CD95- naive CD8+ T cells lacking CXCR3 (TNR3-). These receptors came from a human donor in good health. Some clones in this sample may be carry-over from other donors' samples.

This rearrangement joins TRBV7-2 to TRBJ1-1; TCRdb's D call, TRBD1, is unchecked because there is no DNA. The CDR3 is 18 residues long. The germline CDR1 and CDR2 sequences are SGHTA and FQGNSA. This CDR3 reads CASRHPYTGEYGETEAFF.

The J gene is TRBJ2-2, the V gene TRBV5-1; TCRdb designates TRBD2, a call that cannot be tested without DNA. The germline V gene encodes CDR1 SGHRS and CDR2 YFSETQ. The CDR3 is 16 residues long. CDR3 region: CASSPRLAGDTGELFF.

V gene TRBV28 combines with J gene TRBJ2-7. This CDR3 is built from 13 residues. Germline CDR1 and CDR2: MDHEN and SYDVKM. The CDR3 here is CASGDRGSHEQYF.

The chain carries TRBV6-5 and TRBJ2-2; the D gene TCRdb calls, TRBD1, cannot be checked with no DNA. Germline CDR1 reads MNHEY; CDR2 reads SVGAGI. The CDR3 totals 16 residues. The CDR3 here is CASGPWGRANTGELFF.

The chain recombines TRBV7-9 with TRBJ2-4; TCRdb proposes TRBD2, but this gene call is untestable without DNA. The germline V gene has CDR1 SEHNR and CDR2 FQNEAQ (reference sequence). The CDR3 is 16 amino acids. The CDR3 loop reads CASSSSSGGIKNIQYF.

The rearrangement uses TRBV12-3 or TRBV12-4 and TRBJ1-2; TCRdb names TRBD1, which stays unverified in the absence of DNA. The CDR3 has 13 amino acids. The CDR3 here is CAISQGRGNGYTF.

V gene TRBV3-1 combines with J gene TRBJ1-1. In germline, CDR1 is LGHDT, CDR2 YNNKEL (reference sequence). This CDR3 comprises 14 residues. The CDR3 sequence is CASSQDGPGTEAFF.

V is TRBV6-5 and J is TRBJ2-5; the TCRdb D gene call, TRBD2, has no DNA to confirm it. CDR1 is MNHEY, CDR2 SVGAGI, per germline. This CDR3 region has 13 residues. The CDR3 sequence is CASSYGSGETQYF.

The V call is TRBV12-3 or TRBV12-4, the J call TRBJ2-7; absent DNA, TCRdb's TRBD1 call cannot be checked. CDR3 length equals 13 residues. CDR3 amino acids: CASTPDSDYEQYF.

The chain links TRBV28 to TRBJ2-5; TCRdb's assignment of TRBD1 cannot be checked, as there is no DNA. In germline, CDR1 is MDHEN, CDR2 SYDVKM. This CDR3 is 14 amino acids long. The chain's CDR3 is CASSTRQSSETQYF.

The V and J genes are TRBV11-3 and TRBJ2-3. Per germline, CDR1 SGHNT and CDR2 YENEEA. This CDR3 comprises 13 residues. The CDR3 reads CASKPRSADTQYF.

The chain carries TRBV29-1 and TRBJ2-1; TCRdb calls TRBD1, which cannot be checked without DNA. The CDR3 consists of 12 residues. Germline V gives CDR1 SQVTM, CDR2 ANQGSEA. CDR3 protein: CSVEGTGGPKFF.

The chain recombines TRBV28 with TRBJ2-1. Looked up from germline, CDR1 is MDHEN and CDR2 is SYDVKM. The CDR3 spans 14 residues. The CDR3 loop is CASSPYDEYNEQFF.

The CDR3 here is CAIADPQHEQFF. The chain carries TRBV28 and TRBJ2-1. The CDR3 spans 12 residues. The V gene's germline CDR1 is MDHEN and CDR2 SYDVKM.